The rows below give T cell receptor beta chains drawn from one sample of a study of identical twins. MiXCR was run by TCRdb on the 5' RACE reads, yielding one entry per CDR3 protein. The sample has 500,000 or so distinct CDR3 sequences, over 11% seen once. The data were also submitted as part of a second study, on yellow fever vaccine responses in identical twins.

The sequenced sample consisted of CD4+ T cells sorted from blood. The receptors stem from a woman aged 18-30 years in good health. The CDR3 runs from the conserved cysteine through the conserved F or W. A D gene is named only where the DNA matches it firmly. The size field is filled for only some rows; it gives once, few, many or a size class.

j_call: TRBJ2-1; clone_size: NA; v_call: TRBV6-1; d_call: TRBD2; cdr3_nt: TGTGCCAGCAGTGAAAGGGGTCTAGCGGGGGGAAAGAGCTCCTACAATGAGCAGTTCTTC; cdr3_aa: CASSERGLAGGKSSYNEQFF
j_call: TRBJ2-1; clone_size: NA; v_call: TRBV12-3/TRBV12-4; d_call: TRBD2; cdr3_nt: TGTGCCAGCAGTCGCCCAGCGGGGGCCAATGAGCAGTTCTTC; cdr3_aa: CASSRPAGANEQFF
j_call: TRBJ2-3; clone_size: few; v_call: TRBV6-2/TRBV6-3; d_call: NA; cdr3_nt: TGTGCCAGCAGTTCTTTTCAGGGGGGATTGACAGATACGCAGTATTTT; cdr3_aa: CASSSFQGGLTDTQYF
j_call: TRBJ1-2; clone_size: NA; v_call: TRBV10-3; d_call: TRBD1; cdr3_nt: TGTGCCATCCTAGGACAGGGAACGCGGGGCTACACCTTC; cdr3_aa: CAILGQGTRGYTF
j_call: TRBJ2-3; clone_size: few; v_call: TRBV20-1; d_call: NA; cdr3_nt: TGCAGTGCTAGTGGGCAGGGGAGCACAGATACGCAGTATTTT; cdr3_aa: CSASGQGSTDTQYF
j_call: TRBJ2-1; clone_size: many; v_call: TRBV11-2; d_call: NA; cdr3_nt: TGTGCCAGCAGCTCGGTTAGCGAGGAGCAGTTCTTC; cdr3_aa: CASSSVSEEQFF
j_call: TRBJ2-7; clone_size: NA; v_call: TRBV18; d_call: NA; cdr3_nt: TGTGCCAGCTCACCGTCGGTCCCTTTATTTCAAAGCTCCTACGAGCAGTACTTC; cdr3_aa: CASSPSVPLFQSSYEQYF
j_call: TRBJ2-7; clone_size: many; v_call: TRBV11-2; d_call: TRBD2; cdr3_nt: TGTGCCAGCAGCTTAAGGGCGGGCCCGGGACTAGACCTTGTAAGAGAGCAGTACTTC; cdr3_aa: CASSLRAGPGLDLVREQYF
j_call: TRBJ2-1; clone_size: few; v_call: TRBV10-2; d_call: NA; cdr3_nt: TGCGCCAGCAGCCGAAGGGAGTCCAGGGGCGACAATGAGCAGTTCTTC; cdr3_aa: CASSRRESRGDNEQFF
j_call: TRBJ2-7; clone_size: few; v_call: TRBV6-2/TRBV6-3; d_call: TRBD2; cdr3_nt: TGTGCCAGCAGTTCCTCGACTAGCGGGTTATACGAGCAGTACTTC; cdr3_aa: CASSSSTSGLYEQYF
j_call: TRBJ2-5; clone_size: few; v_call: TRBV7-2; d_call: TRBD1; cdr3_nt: TGTGCCAGCAGCTCCGGACAGGCGGTGGTAGGAGAGACCCAGTACTTC; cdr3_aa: CASSSGQAVVGETQYF
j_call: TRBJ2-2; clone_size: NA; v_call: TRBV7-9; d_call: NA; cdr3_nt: TGTGCCAGCAGCACCCAGTTCGGGGAGCTGTTTTTT; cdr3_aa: CASSTQFGELFF
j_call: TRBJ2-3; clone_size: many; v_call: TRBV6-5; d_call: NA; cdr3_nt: TGTGCCAGCAGTTACCCGGGAAGGGGGGATACGCAGTATTTT; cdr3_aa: CASSYPGRGDTQYF
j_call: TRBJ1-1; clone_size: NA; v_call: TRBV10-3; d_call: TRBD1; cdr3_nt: TGTGCCATCAGTGACCCGGGACAGGGATGGGACACTGAAGCTTTCTTT; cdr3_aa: CAISDPGQGWDTEAFF
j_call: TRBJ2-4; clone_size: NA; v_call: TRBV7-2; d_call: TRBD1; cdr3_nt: TGTGCCAGCAGCTCCACGACAGGGGGCGTCAAAAACATTCAGTACTTC; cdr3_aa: CASSSTTGGVKNIQYF
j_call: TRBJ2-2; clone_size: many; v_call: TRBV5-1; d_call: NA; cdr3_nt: TGCGCCAGCAGCTTTAAGGCCTCGAACACCGGGGAGCTGTTTTTT; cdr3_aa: CASSFKASNTGELFF
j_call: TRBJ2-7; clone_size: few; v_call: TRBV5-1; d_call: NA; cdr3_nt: TGCGCCAGCAGCTTGAGCGCGGACTACGAGCAGTACTTC; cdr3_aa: CASSLSADYEQYF
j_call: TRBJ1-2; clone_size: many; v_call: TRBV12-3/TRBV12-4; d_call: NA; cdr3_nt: TGTGCCAGCAGTTTCCCCGGGAACTATGGCTACACCTTC; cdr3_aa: CASSFPGNYGYTF